This T cell receptor (beta chain) was sequenced in a study of T cells in tuberculosis. Each donor contributed about 100,000 T cells on average, unsorted. CDR1 and CDR2 from the germline V gene are SGHAT and FQNNGV. With 8 bases clipped from V and 5 bases from J, the junction kept 23 bases outside the gene matches. This CDR3 spans 19 amino acids. Here immunoSEQ multiplex PCR was the method, and the copy in TCRdb shows in-frame clones only, minus some. The sample has 45,000 or so clones; roughly 95% are singletons. This clonotype was sampled from a donor aged 10-29 years with latent tuberculosis or without tuberculosis infection. The V gene is TRBV11-2, the J gene TRBJ2-5; TRBD1 aligns across 10 bases. The sample consisted of PBMCs. CDR3: CASAGAQSVRQGASETQYF. The CDR3 DNA is TGTGCCAGCGCTGGGGCGCAGAGTGTGAGACAGGGGGCAAGCGAGACCCAGTACTTC.